Below, 15 T cell receptor beta chains from the same sample are listed, as sequenced in a study of blood T cell repertoires in COVID-19. The method was immunoSEQ multiplex PCR; TCRdb's version includes in-frame clones alone and lacks a portion of them. The data contain more than 85,000 clones, around 76% of them seen just once; the ten biggest clones take up about 4.1%. Sequencing was performed on peripheral blood. These receptors were collected from a woman of 80 years or more with acute or convalescent COVID-19.

The V gene is TRBV5-4, the J gene TRBJ1-1; D ambiguous. Between the trimmed V and J ends, which lost 0 bases and 0 bases, there was a span of 9 bases. This CDR3 is 15 amino acids long. Germline CDR1 is SGHNT and CDR2 is YYREEE (reference sequence). CDR3 sequence reads: CASSLVGGLNTEAFF. The CDR3 region has the DNA TGTGCCAGCAGCTTGGTAGGAGGGTTGAACACTGAAGCTTTCTTT.

In its sample, this clone was seen a few times. This chain uses TRBV28 with TRBJ1-2; unclear D gene. The ends were cut back, 5 bases at V and 0 bases at J, with 7 bases in the middle. Germline-derived CDR1 and CDR2 are MDHEN and SYDVKM. This CDR3 region has 13 residues. CDR3: CASSRSPNYGYTF. DNA for the CDR3: TGTGCCAGCAGTAGAAGCCCTAACTATGGCTACACCTTC.

The J gene is TRBJ1-1, the V gene TRBV5-1, with D perhaps matching TRBD1 (5 bases). The V gene lost 4 bases and the J gene lost 0 bases, with 13 bases spanning the gap. CDR1 is SGHRS and CDR2 is YFSETQ in the germline V gene. The CDR3 covers 15 residues. As DNA, the CDR3 is TGCGCCAGCAGCCCGGGCTGGGGCGTGAACACTGAAGCTTTCTTT. Translation: CASSPGWGVNTEAFF.

The chain carries TRBV7-9 and TRBJ2-3; the D gene is possibly TRBD2 (5 bases). Germline V lookup: CDR1 SEHNR, CDR2 FQNEAQ (reference sequence). This CDR3 is 17 amino acids long. Trimming shortened V by 5 bases and J by 1 base, and 19 bases separated the two germline ends. CDR3 sequence: CASSPRYPGSGTDTQYF. Written as DNA, the CDR3 is TGTGCCAGCAGCCCGCGATACCCGGGGAGTGGCACAGATACGCAGTATTTT.

The chain is built from TRBV3-1 (or the pseudogene TRBV3-2) and TRBJ1-6; perhaps TRBD1 as D (6 bases). V was trimmed by 0 bases and J by 6 bases, leaving 12 bases between them. Germline loops: CDR1 LGHDT, CDR2 YNNKEL (reference sequence). This CDR3 contains 16 residues. Written as DNA, the CDR3 is TGTGCCAGCAGCCAAGACATGACAGGATTTAATTCACCCCTCCACTTT. This gives the protein CASSQDMTGFNSPLHF.

The gene calls are TRBV5-1 and TRBJ2-7, with TRBD1 matching over 10 bases. The ends lost 5 bases at V and 0 bases at J; junction bases unmatched: 5. CDR3 length: 15 amino acids. Looked up from germline, CDR1 is SGHRS and CDR2 is YFSETQ. Written as DNA, the CDR3 is TGCGCCAGCAGTTCCCGACAGGGGGCCTCCTACGAGCAGTACTTC. Translating gives CASSSRQGASYEQYF.

This clone was recorded only once. V is TRBV7-9 and J is TRBJ1-4; possibly TRBD1 for D (5 bases). The V gene lost 5 bases and the J gene lost 4 bases, with 11 bases spanning the gap. The germline V gene encodes CDR1 SEHNR and CDR2 FQNEAQ (reference sequence). This CDR3 is built from 14 residues. CDR3 DNA sequence: TGTGCCAGCAGCAACGACGGGGGTAATGAAAAACTGTTTTTT. Translated, it gives CASSNDGGNEKLFF.

The rearrangement links TRBV5-1 to TRBJ2-2; 8 nucleotides line up with TRBD1. Germline CDR1 is SGHRS and CDR2 is YFSETQ. The CDR3 sequence is 16 residues long. The ends lost 4 bases at V and 1 base at J; junction bases unmatched: 6. The CDR3 coding sequence is TGCGCCAGCAGCGCCCGCACAGGGGGGAACACCGGGGAGCTGTTTTTT. Protein product: CASSARTGGNTGELFF.

The chain has TRBV10-3 and TRBJ1-5; 9 bases match TRBD1. From germline, CDR1 is ENHRY and CDR2 SYGVKD. V gave up 1 base and J gave up 8 bases; unmatched junction bases: 6. CDR3 length equals 15 residues. The CDR3 here is CAISELDRGPEPQHF. The CDR3 nucleotides are TGTGCCATCAGTGAGTTGGACAGGGGACCGGAGCCCCAGCATTTT.

Only one count was recorded for this clone. The chain links TRBV4-2 to TRBJ1-4; D possibly corresponds to TRBD1 (5 bases). The ends were cut back, 0 bases at V and 5 bases at J, with 13 bases in the middle. The germline V gene has CDR1 LGHNA and CDR2 YNFKEQ. The CDR3 covers 16 residues. CDR3 DNA: TGTGCCAGCAGCCAAGAGAGGCAGGGTTTGAATGAAAAACTGTTTTTT. It yields the protein CASSQERQGLNEKLFF.

In this sample, this clone turned up a few times. The chain joins TRBV23-1 to TRBJ1-2; 7 bases are a match to TRBD1. TRBV23-1 is known as an ORF, though its function is uncertain. V shed 8 bases, J shed 0 bases, and the junction held 24 bases outside the gene matches. The length of the CDR3 is 20 residues. The CDR3 loop reads CASQLGTDLERRRANYGYTF. In DNA, the CDR3 is TGCGCCAGCCAGCTTGGGACAGATCTAGAGAGACGAAGAGCTAACTATGGCTACACCTTC.

This chain links TRBV28 with TRBJ1-6; 10 bases match TRBD1. Germline CDR1 MDHEN, CDR2 SYDVKM. This CDR3 has 15 residues. Trimming at V came to 6 bases and at J to 7 bases, leaving 6 bases not matched to a gene. For the CDR3, the DNA is TGTGCCAGCAGACGGACAGGGGGAGGGAATTCACCCCTCCACTTT. Amino acids: CASRRTGGGNSPLHF.

The V and J genes are TRBV29-1 and TRBJ1-1; D not resolved. Germline CDR1 and CDR2: SQVTM and ANQGSEA. Trimming cost V 6 bases and J 12 bases, with 23 bases left between them. The CDR3 is 13 amino acids. The CDR3 DNA reads TGCAGCGTCTTGCCGACATTTATCTTTGATCCTTTCTTT. Residues: CSVLPTFIFDPFF.

V is TRBV7-3 and J is TRBJ1-1; D ambiguous. The CDR3 has 13 amino acids. The ends were cut back, 7 bases at V and 3 bases at J, with 12 bases in the middle. In germline, CDR1 is SGHTA, CDR2 FQGTGA. CDR3 DNA: TGTGCCAGCACCGAGCAGGATCACACTGAAGCTTTCTTT. Encoded protein: CASTEQDHTEAFF. Variable domain in full (rest from reference TRBV7-3 and TRBJ1-1): GAGVSQTPSNKVTEKGKYVELRCDPISGHTALYWYRQSLGQGPEFLIYFQGTGAADDSGLPNDRFFAVRPEGSVSTLKIQRTERGDSAVYLCASTEQDHTEAFFGQGTRLTVV.

The V gene is TRBV10-2, the J gene TRBJ2-1; no clear D. Germline V gene lookup returns CDR1 WSHSY and CDR2 SAAADI. V lost 7 bases, J lost 2 bases, and 3 bases lay in between. This CDR3 contains 11 residues. The CDR3 nucleotides read TGCGCCAGCACGGCCTACAATGAGCAGTTCTTC. As protein: CASTAYNEQFF.